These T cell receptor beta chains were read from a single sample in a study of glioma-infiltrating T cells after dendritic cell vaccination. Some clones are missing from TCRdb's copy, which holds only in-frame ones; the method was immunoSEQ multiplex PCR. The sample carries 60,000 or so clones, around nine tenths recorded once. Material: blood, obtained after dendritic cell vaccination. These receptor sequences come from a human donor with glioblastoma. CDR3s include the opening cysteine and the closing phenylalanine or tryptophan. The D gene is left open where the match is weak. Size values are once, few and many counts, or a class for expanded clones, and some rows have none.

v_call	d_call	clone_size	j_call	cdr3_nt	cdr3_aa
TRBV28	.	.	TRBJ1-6	TGTGCCAGCAGTTCTCCGGGGGAATCACCCCTCCACTTT	CASSSPGESPLHF
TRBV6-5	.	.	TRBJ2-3	TGTGCCAGCAGGACCTCGGGACACAGCACAGATACGCAGTATTTT	CASRTSGHSTDTQYF
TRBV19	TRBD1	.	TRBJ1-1	TGTGCCAGTAGTACCGGACAGGGTAAAGGGACTGAAGCTTTCTTT	CASSTGQGKGTEAFF
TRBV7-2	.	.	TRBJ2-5	TGTGCCAGCAGCTTATCGGGACACCTGGATGGGGAGACCCAGTACTTC	CASSLSGHLDGETQYF
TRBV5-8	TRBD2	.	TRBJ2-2	TGTGCCAGCAGCTCCGGACTAGCGGCGAACACCGGGGAGCTGTTTTTT	CASSSGLAANTGELFF
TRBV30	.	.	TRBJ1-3	TGTGCCTGGAGTGTACCCGCGGGGACTGGAAACACCATATATTTT	CAWSVPAGTGNTIYF
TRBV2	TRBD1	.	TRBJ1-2	TGTGCCAGCATCCCGAAGGGGACAGGGGGCAAAGCTAACTATGGCTACACCTTC	CASIPKGTGGKANYGYTF
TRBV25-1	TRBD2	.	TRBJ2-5	TGTGCCAGCACCCCCTCAAGCGGAATAGCGGGGGGTTGGGAGACCCAGTACTTC	CASTPSSGIAGGWETQYF
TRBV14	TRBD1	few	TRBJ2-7	TGTGCCAGCAGCCAAGAAGGGGGCAGGAGGTACGAGCAGTACTTC	CASSQEGGRRYEQYF
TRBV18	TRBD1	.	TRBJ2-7	TGTGCCAGCTCACGGGGACAGGGGGACGAGCAGTACTTC	CASSRGQGDEQYF
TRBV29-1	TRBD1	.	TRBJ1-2	TGCGGACACAATGGACAGGGCGGGTATGGCTACACCTTC	CGHNGQGGYGYTF
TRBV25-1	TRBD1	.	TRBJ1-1	TGTGCCAGCAGTGCCCGACAGGGGTTAATCGGCACTGAAGCTTTCTTT	CASSARQGLIGTEAFF
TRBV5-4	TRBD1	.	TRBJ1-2	TGTGCCAGCAGCGCGACAGGGGTCTATGGCTACACCTTC	CASSATGVYGYTF
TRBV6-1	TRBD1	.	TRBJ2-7	TGTGCCAGCAGTCCCGGACAGGTCCCCACTAATGAGCAGTACTTC	CASSPGQVPTNEQYF
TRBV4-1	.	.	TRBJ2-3	TGCGCCAGCAGCCAAGGAGGAGGGCCGAACACAGATACGCAGTATTTT	CASSQGGGPNTDTQYF
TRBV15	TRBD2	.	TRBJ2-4	TGTGCCACCAGCAGGGAGACTAGCGGGAGGTGGAGCAAAAACATTCAGTACTTC	CATSRETSGRWSKNIQYF
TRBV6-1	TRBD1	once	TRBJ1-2	TGTGCCAGCAGTTTCCGGGACAGTGTCGGCTACACCTTC	CASSFRDSVGYTF
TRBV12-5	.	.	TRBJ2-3	TGTGCTAGTGGCCCCGGGATTCTGGGGTCAGATACGCAGTATTTT	CASGPGILGSDTQYF
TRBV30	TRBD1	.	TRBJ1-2	TGTGCCTGGTACGTACCGGGACAGGGGGCCCGCTACACCTTC	CAWYVPGQGARYTF
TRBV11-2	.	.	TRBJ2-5	TGTGCCAGCCGCCTAACAGGGGAGACCCAGTACTTC	CASRLTGETQYF
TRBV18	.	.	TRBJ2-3	TGTGCCAGCTCACCTGGAATAGCCGGAAGAACAGATACGCAGTATTTT	CASSPGIAGRTDTQYF
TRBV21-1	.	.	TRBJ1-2	TGTGCCAGCAGCACCCGACCCGGACAGTATGGCTACACCTTC	CASSTRPGQYGYTF
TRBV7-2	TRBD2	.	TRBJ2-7	TGTGCCAGCAGCTGGGCGGGGGGGCTCGCTAACGAGCAGTACTTC	CASSWAGGLANEQYF
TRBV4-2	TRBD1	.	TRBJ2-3	TGTGCCAGCAGCCAATCCACGGACAGGGGGGGCAATACGCAGTATTTT	CASSQSTDRGGNTQYF
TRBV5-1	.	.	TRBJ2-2	TGCGCCAGCAGCTTGGAGGCTCCCAGGCAGGGGAACACCGGGGAGCTGTTTTTT	CASSLEAPRQGNTGELFF
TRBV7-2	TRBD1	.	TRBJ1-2	TGTGCCAGCAGCACTCGGGGCCGGGACAGAATCGCCAACTATGGCTACACCTTC	CASSTRGRDRIANYGYTF
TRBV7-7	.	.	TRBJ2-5	TGTGCTAGCAGCCCCCAGCCCCTGACAGGCCAAGAGACCCAGTACTTC	CASSPQPLTGQETQYF
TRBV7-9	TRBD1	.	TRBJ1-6	TGTGCCAGCAGCTTACATCGGACAGGGTCCAATTCACCCCTCCACTTT	CASSLHRTGSNSPLHF
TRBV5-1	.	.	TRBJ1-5	TGCGCCAGCAGCTTAGGGGGAAGGGGCAATCAGCCCCAGCATTTT	CASSLGGRGNQPQHF
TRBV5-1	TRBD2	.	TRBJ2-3	TGCGCCAGCAGCTTGGCGCTAGCGGGAGGCGGGGATACGCAGTATTTT	CASSLALAGGGDTQYF
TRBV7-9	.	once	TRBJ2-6	TGTGCCAGCAGATTACAGGGATCTGGGGCCAACGTCCTGACTTTC	CASRLQGSGANVLTF
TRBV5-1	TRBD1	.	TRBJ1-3	TGCGCCAGCAGTTTTCGGACAGGGACCAATGGAAACACCATATATTTT	CASSFRTGTNGNTIYF
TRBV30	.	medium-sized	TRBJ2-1	TGTGCCTGGAGTTTGGGAGCAAGCTCCTACAATGAGCAGTTCTTC	CAWSLGASSYNEQFF
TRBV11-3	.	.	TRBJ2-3	TGTGCCAGCAGCCAACGGGACTCTATATATCTAGGAGATACGCAGTATTTT	CASSQRDSIYLGDTQYF